Each of the 18 T cell receptor beta chains below was sequenced from the same sample in a study of blood T cell repertoires in COVID-19. The table came from immunoSEQ multiplex PCR; TCRdb's copy has only in-frame clones and leaves some out. The sample consists of approximately 140,000 clones, 75% to 90% of them appearing once. Material for sequencing was peripheral blood. These TCRs come from a man aged 70-80 years with acute or convalescent COVID-19.

The chain employs TRBV9 and TRBJ1-3, with D unclear. CDR1 SGDLS and CDR2 YYNGEE come from the germline V gene. Trimming took 0 bases from V and 0 from J, leaving 13 bases between them. There are 17 residues in the CDR3. CDR3 amino acids: CASSVGSGTSSGNTIYF. The CDR3, as DNA: TGTGCCAGCAGCGTAGGGAGCGGAACGAGCTCTGGAAACACCATATATTTT.

The chain employs TRBV24-1 and TRBJ2-7; TRBD1 matches 10 bases. V shed 4 bases, J shed 0 bases, and the junction held 2 bases outside the gene matches. The CDR3 runs to 15 residues. The V gene's germline CDR1 is KGHDR and CDR2 SFDVKD. The CDR3 here is CATSEGDRGSYEQYF. The CDR3 nucleotides are TGTGCCACCAGTGAAGGGGACAGGGGCTCCTACGAGCAGTACTTC.

The chain has TRBV19 and TRBJ2-3; D is unresolved. The CDR3 has 15 amino acids. V gave up 3 bases and J gave up 2 bases, with 12 bases separating them. Germline-derived CDR1 and CDR2 are LNHDA and SQIVND (reference sequence). The CDR3 DNA reads as TGTGCCAGTAGTATGGCGGCAGCGTACACAGATACGCAGTATTTT. This gives the protein CASSMAAAYTDTQYF.

The genes are TRBV18 and TRBJ2-2; TRBD1 is a possible D gene (5 bases). In germline, CDR1 is KGHSH, CDR2 LQKENI. The length of the CDR3 is 14 residues. V was clipped by 5 bases and J by 1 base, with 8 bases between them. This CDR3 reads CASSGALNTGELFF. The CDR3 DNA reads as TGTGCCAGCTCAGGGGCCCTGAACACCGGGGAGCTGTTTTTT. Full variable domain (outside the CDR3, taken from reference TRBV18 and TRBJ2-2): NAGVMQNPRHLVRRRGQEARLRCSPMKGHSHVYWYRQLPEEGLKFMVYLQKENIIDESGMPKERFSAEFPKEGPSILRIQQVVRGDSAAYFCASSGALNTGELFFGEGSRLTVL.

This chain joins TRBV2 and TRBJ1-2, with 9 bases aligning to TRBD1. Trimming cost V 0 bases and J 6 bases; bases outside gene matches: 5. Per germline, CDR1 SNHLY and CDR2 FYNNEI. The length of the CDR3 is 15 residues. The CDR3 region has the DNA TGTGCCAGCAGTGAAGCGCCGGGACAGGGCCATGGCTACACCTTC. Protein: CASSEAPGQGHGYTF.

The chain joins TRBV4-2 to TRBJ1-4; TRBD1 matches at 8 bases. J gave up 7 bases and V 0 bases, and 10 bases lay outside the gene matches. This CDR3 region has 17 residues. Germline V lookup: CDR1 LGHNA, CDR2 YNFKEQ. The CDR3 here is CASSQEGARGHREKLFF. The CDR3 coding sequence is TGTGCCAGCAGCCAAGAAGGGGCCAGGGGGCATCGTGAAAAACTGTTTTTT.

The V and J genes are TRBV6-5 and TRBJ1-2; TRBD1 matches at 8 bases. Trimming removed 5 bases from V and 4 bases from J; junction bases left unmatched: 6. CDR3 length: 14 residues. Per germline, CDR1 MNHEY and CDR2 SVGAGI. The CDR3 bases are TGTGCCAGCAGTATGGACAGGGTAGGCTATGGCTACACCTTC. Protein: CASSMDRVGYGYTF.

V and J are TRBV9 and TRBJ2-3, with a weak D call TRBD2 (6 bases). Trimming removed 0 bases at V and 5 bases at J, with 10 bases between. Germline V gene data show CDR1 as SGDLS and CDR2 as YYNGEE. The CDR3 is 14 amino acids. The CDR3 protein is CASSVEAGRDTQYF. CDR3 coding DNA: TGTGCCAGCAGCGTAGAAGCCGGGAGAGATACGCAGTATTTT. The full variable domain, in which reference TRBV9 and TRBJ2-3 provide the parts outside the CDR3, is DSGVTQTPKHLITATGQRVTLRCSPRSGDLSVYWYQQSLDQGLQFLIQYYNGEERAKGNILERFSAQQFPDLHSELNLSSLELGDSALYFCASSVEAGRDTQYFGPGTRLTVL.

The chain combines TRBV5-4 with TRBJ1-2; maybe TRBD1 (6 bases). Per the germline V gene, CDR1 is SGHNT and CDR2 is YYREEE (reference sequence). V was clipped by 4 bases and J by 5 bases, with 18 bases between them. The CDR3 loop spans 15 amino acids. CDR3 loop: CASSEGTSQSYGYTF. CDR3 in DNA: TGTGCCAGCAGCGAAGGGACATCACAGAGTTATGGCTACACCTTC. The full variable domain, with the rest looked up from reference TRBV5-4 and TRBJ1-2, is ETGVTQSPTHLIKTRGQQVTLRCSSQSGHNTVSWYQQALGQGPQFIFQYYREEENGRGNFPPRFSGLQFPNYSSELNVNALELDDSALYLCASSEGTSQSYGYTFGSGTRLTVV.

This chain joins TRBV10-3 and TRBJ2-7, with a weak D call TRBD2 (5 bases). The germline gives CDR1 ENHRY, CDR2 SYGVKD. This CDR3 is 12 amino acids long. With 8 bases removed from V and 6 bases from J, the gap between germline ends came to 14 bases. In nucleotides, the CDR3 is TGTGCCATCTCCCAAGTAGCGAGCGAGCAGTACTTC. Translation gives CAISQVASEQYF.

This chain uses TRBV2 with TRBJ1-1, with D possibly being TRBD1 (5 bases). Trimming cost V 5 bases and J 0 bases, with 19 bases left between them. The CDR3 contains 17 residues. Looked up from germline, CDR1 is SNHLY and CDR2 is FYNNEI. The CDR3 DNA is TGTGCCAGCAGTCGCCTACGGGGGGTACTTATGAACACTGAAGCTTTCTTT. As protein: CASSRLRGVLMNTEAFF.

This clone was recorded only once. The rearrangement links TRBV18 to TRBJ2-3, with D tentatively TRBD1 (6 bases). CDR1 and CDR2 from the germline V gene are KGHSH and LQKENI. CDR3 length: 17 amino acids. V lost 0 bases to trimming and J lost 0 bases, with 13 bases between them. CDR3 coding DNA: TGTGCCAGCTCACCACCGGTTTGGGGGCGAAGCACAGATACGCAGTATTTT. Its protein is CASSPPVWGRSTDTQYF.

This chain uses TRBV6-1 with TRBJ1-1, with 8 bases that match TRBD1. This CDR3 comprises 14 residues. The J segment lost 0 bases and the V segment lost 6 bases, leaving 3 bases of the junction unmatched. CDR1 and CDR2 (germline): MNHNS, SASEGT. The DNA of the CDR3 is TGTGCCAGCAGCGAGGGACAGGTGAACACTGAAGCTTTCTTT. Translated: CASSEGQVNTEAFF.

The CDR3 bases are TGTGCCAGCTCACCACCGAGTCAGGGACAGGGGAACACTGAAGCTTTCTTT. Amino acids: CASSPPSQGQGNTEAFF. The rearrangement joins TRBV18 to TRBJ1-1; 9 positions match TRBD1. Germline loops: CDR1 KGHSH, CDR2 LQKENI. The CDR3 is 17 residues long. After removal of 0 bases from V and 1 base from J, the junction contained 6 bases not matched to a gene.

The chain carries TRBV28 and TRBJ2-2; D may be TRBD2 (6 bases). The V end lost 4 bases, the J end lost 0 bases, and 12 bases lay between the germline ends. Germline V gene lookup returns CDR1 MDHEN and CDR2 SYDVKM. This CDR3 comprises 16 residues. CDR3 sequence (DNA): TGTGCCAGCAGTTCGCAACTAGCTGCGAACACCGGGGAGCTGTTTTTT. It is translated as CASSSQLAANTGELFF.

The rearrangement joins TRBV21-1 to TRBJ2-3; TRBD2 is the table's D call and was not checked against the DNA. TRBV21-1 constitutes a pseudogene. This CDR3 is built from 16 residues. CDR3 DNA: TGTGCCAGCAGCTGCGGACTAGCGGTTACCTGGAATACGCAGTATTTT. Translating it yields CASSCGLAVTWNTQYF.

This clone has a handful of counts. This sequence joins TRBV4-1 and TRBJ2-1, with 11 bases matching TRBD2. This CDR3 region has 16 residues. J gave up 4 bases and V 4 bases, and 6 bases lay outside the gene matches. Germline V gene data show CDR1 as MGHRA and CDR2 as YSYEKL. The CDR3 nucleotides read TGCGCCAGCAGCCGAGGGACTAGCGGTTATTACAATGAGCAGTTCTTC. Translating it yields CASSRGTSGYYNEQFF.

The chain links TRBV7-9 to TRBJ2-1; 11 nucleotides agree with TRBD2. This CDR3 has 17 residues. The V segment lost 4 bases and the J segment 3 bases; nucleotides outside the gene matches: 8. Germline values: CDR1 SEHNR, CDR2 FQNEAQ (reference sequence). The CDR3 here is CASSSNRLAGNYNEQFF. CDR3 bases: TGTGCCAGCAGCTCAAATCGACTAGCGGGAAACTACAATGAGCAGTTCTTC. Supplemented by reference TRBV7-9 and TRBJ2-1, the full variable domain reads DTGVSQNPRHKITKRGQNVTFRCDPISEHNRLYWYRQTLGQGPEFLTYFQNEAQLEKSRLLSDRFSAERPKGSFSTLEIQRTEQGDSAMYLCASSSNRLAGNYNEQFFGPGTRLTVL.